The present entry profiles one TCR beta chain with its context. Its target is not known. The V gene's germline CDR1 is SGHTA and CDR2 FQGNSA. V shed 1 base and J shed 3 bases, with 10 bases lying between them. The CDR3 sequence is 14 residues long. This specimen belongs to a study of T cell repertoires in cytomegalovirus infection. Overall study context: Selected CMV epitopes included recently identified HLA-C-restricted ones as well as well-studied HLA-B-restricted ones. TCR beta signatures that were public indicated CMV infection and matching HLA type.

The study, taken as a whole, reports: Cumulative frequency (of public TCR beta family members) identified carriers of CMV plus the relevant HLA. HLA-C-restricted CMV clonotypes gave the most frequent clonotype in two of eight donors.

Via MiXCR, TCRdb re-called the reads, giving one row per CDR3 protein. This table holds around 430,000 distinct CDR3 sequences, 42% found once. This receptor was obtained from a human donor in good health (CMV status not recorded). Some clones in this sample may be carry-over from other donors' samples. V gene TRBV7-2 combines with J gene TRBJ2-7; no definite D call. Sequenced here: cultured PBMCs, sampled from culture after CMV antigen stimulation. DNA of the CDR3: TGTGCCAGCAGCTTAGTAGGCGGAAACTACGAGCAGTACTTC. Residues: CASSLVGGNYEQYF.